This entry lists 23 T cell receptor beta chains sequenced from one sample in a study of vaccination and CD4 T cells after COVID-19. Their recognized antigens are unknown. Described treatment: roughly ten-day PBMC culture with coronavirus spike peptide pools or control peptides (ViraFEST assay). The Oncomine TCR Beta short-read assay was what sequenced the DNA obtained from cultured CD4+ T cells. TCRdb reanalysed the PCR reads using MiXCR and keeps one entry per CDR3 protein. This table has about 20,000 distinct CDR3 sequences, around 28% appearing once. The material sequenced was cultured CD4+ T cells from blood. All receptors come from a human donor with COVID-19.

The chain uses TRBV12-3 or TRBV12-4 and TRBJ1-2, with D unclear. The CDR3 has 13 residues. Trimming cost V 8 bases and J 5 bases, with 15 bases left between them. As DNA, the CDR3 is TGTGCCAGCTCGTGGTCATCAGCGTATGGCTACACCTTC. This gives the protein CASSWSSAYGYTF.

The CDR3 loop reads CASSLRQGVCEAFF. CDR3 DNA: TGTGCCAGCAGCTTAAGGCAGGGGGTTTGTGAAGCTTTCTTT. The chain joins TRBV7-4 to TRBJ1-1; 7 bases are shared with TRBD1. CDR1 is SGHVT, CDR2 SQSDAQ, per germline. J gave up 7 bases and V 2 bases, and 7 bases lay outside the gene matches. The length of the CDR3 is 14 residues. The complete variable domain, with remaining parts taken from reference TRBV7-4 and TRBJ1-1, reads GAGVSQSPRYKVAKRGRDVALRCDSISGHVTLYWYRQTLGQGSEVLTYSQSDAQRDKSGRPSGRFSAERPERSVSTLKIQRTEQGDSAVYLCASSLRQGVCEAFFGQGTRLTVV.

This chain joins TRBV7-2 and TRBJ1-5, with TRBD1 matching 8 bases. This CDR3 is 17 amino acids long. Germline V gene sequence: CDR1 SGHTA, CDR2 FQGNSA. V trimming: 4 bases; J trimming: 2 bases; junction bases outside the gene matches: 10. Written as DNA, the CDR3 is TGTGCCAGCAGCTCGTACCAGGGGGCCGATGGCAATCAGCCCCAGCATTTT. Its translation is CASSSYQGADGNQPQHF.

The chain joins TRBV7-2 to TRBJ2-7; 8 bases fit TRBD1. This CDR3 is 15 amino acids long. CDR1 and CDR2 (germline): SGHTA, FQGNSA. With V trimmed by 0 bases and J by 3 bases, 4 bases remained unmatched. The CDR3 loop reads CASSLARDRIYEQYF. CDR3 coding DNA: TGTGCCAGCAGCTTAGCCCGGGACAGGATCTACGAGCAGTACTTC.

There are a few counts of this clonotype. The V call is TRBV6-2 or TRBV6-3, the J call TRBJ2-3, with TRBD2 matching 10 bases. Germline loops: CDR1 MNHEY, CDR2 SVGEGT. Germline trimming cut 2 bases from V and 2 bases from J; bases unmatched to any gene: 7. CDR3 length: 17 residues. Here the CDR3 DNA reads TGTGCCAGCAGTTACCCTACTAGCGGGGTAGTCACAGATACGCAGTATTTT. Translating it yields CASSYPTSGVVTDTQYF.

V is TRBV28 and J is TRBJ1-5; D remains unclear. CDR1 and CDR2 from the germline V gene are MDHEN and SYDVKM. CDR3 size: 15 residues. V was trimmed by 5 bases and J by 6 bases, leaving 17 bases between them. The CDR3 spells CASSTSGGRAQPQHF. CDR3 DNA sequence: TGTGCCAGCAGTACCTCCGGAGGACGCGCTCAGCCCCAGCATTTT.

On this clonotype itself: At one boundary the junction diverges from the germline segment, which might be a read error. The chain is built from TRBV5-6 and TRBJ1-1; 7 positions match TRBD1. Germline CDR1 SGHDT, CDR2 YYEEEE. The CDR3 runs to 12 residues. CDR3 nucleotide sequence: TGTGCCAGCAGCCTCCAGCGGGTTGGGACAGAGTTT. This encodes CASSLQRVGTEF.

The chain links TRBV7-2 to TRBJ1-6; D not certain. V was cut by 8 bases and J by 5 bases, with 16 bases left in between. The CDR3 spans 15 residues. CDR1 and CDR2 (germline): SGHTA, FQGNSA. The CDR3 DNA reads as TGTGCCAGCCAGGCCCCCGCAACCAATAATTCACCCCTCCACTTT. Its protein product is CASQAPATNNSPLHF.

The CDR3 region has the DNA TGTGCCAGCAGTTACCCCGGGACAGGGAATTCACCCCTCCACTTT. This sequence encodes CASSYPGTGNSPLHF. This chain connects TRBV28 to TRBJ1-6, with 9 bases matching TRBD1. This CDR3 has 15 residues. Germline CDR1 reads MDHEN; CDR2 reads SYDVKM. V dropped 4 bases and J dropped 7; count of bases not matched to a gene: 5. The complete variable domain, with remaining parts taken from reference TRBV28 and TRBJ1-6, reads DVKVTQSSRYLVKRTGEKVFLECVQDMDHENMFWYRQDPGLGLRLIYFSYDVKMKEKGDIPEGYSVSREKKERFSLILESASTNQTSMYLCASSYPGTGNSPLHFGNGTRLTVT.

This chain links TRBV6-2 or TRBV6-3 with TRBJ2-5, with a possible D match to TRBD1 (5 bases). The CDR3 covers 19 residues. Germline assignment: CDR1 MNHEY and CDR2 SVGEGT. Trimming took 0 bases from V and 4 from J, leaving 24 bases between them. CDR3 nucleotide sequence: TGTGCCAGCAGTTACTCGACGTCGGGCGGTGCCCAGGGCCGAGAGACCCAGTACTTC. Translated: CASSYSTSGGAQGRETQYF.

By frequency in the sample, this clonotype is medium-sized. The rearrangement uses TRBV20-1 and TRBJ1-5; TRBD1 might be the D (6 bases). V lost 3 bases, J lost 7 bases, and 16 bases lay in between. The V gene's germline CDR1 is DFQATT and CDR2 SNEGSKA (reference sequence). The CDR3 runs 14 residues. The CDR3 loop reads CSASPDRKGQPQHF. CDR3 in DNA: TGCAGTGCTAGTCCCGACAGGAAAGGGCAGCCCCAGCATTTT.

This chain links TRBV5-1 with TRBJ1-1; unclear D gene. From germline, CDR1 is SGHRS and CDR2 YFSETQ. Between the trimmed V and J ends, which lost 5 bases and 1 base, there was a span of 12 bases. The CDR3 length is 14 residues. The CDR3 here is CASSRNPGNTEAFF. CDR3 in DNA: TGCGCCAGCAGTCGGAATCCCGGGAACACTGAAGCTTTCTTT.

As concerns this clonotype: A much larger clone sits a single nucleotide away, making a read error possible. V and J are TRBV20-1 and TRBJ1-6; D possibly corresponds to TRBD1 (5 bases). The CDR3 contains 16 residues. CDR1 and CDR2 from the germline V gene are DFQATT and SNEGSKA (reference sequence). The CDR3 DNA is TGCAATGCTAGAGATGGGGACCGGGGTTCTAATTCACCCCTCCACTTT. It yields the protein CNARDGDRGSNSPLHF.

This chain links TRBV28 with TRBJ2-3; 7 bases agree with TRBD1. The CDR3 is 14 residues long. With V trimmed by 7 bases and J by 6 bases, 10 bases remained unmatched. CDR1 MDHEN and CDR2 SYDVKM come from the germline V gene. The DNA for the CDR3 is TGTGCCAGCACCTCTAGGGGGCGCGGGGATACGCAGTATTTT. Translation: CASTSRGRGDTQYF. Full variable domain (outside the CDR3, taken from reference TRBV28 and TRBJ2-3): DVKVTQSSRYLVKRTGEKVFLECVQDMDHENMFWYRQDPGLGLRLIYFSYDVKMKEKGDIPEGYSVSREKKERFSLILESASTNQTSMYLCASTSRGRGDTQYFGPGTRLTVL.

This chain uses TRBV6-2 or TRBV6-3 with TRBJ2-7, with 12 bases fitting TRBD2. The CDR3 consists of 16 residues. Germline assignment: CDR1 MNHEY and CDR2 SVGEGT. Trimming removed 6 bases from V and 4 bases from J; junction bases left unmatched: 10. CDR3 nucleotides: TGTGCCAGCAGCTCGGGGACTAGCGGGTTCTCGTACGAGCAGTACTTC. Translated: CASSSGTSGFSYEQYF.

This chain joins TRBV2 and TRBJ2-6; D remains ambiguous. The CDR3 has 15 amino acids. Germline CDR1 SNHLY, CDR2 FYNNEI. The ends were cut back, 7 bases at V and 0 bases at J, with 10 bases in the middle. Here the CDR3 reads CASTITVSGANVLTF. In DNA, the CDR3 is TGTGCCAGCACTATAACCGTCTCTGGGGCCAACGTCCTGACTTTC. Variable domain in full (rest from reference TRBV2 and TRBJ2-6): EPEVTQTPSHQVTQMGQEVILRCVPISNHLYFYWYRQILGQKVEFLVSFYNNEISEKSEIFDDQFSVERPDGSNFTLKIRSTKLEDSAMYFCASTITVSGANVLTFGAGSRLTVL.

The J gene is TRBJ1-1, the V gene TRBV6-4; TRBD1 aligns across 8 bases. There are 13 residues in the CDR3. The V segment lost 0 bases and the J segment 6 bases; nucleotides outside the gene matches: 0. Germline CDR1 and CDR2: MRHNA and SNTAGT. This CDR3 is CASSDSQGAEAFF. In nucleotides, the CDR3 is TGTGCCAGCAGTGACTCACAGGGGGCTGAAGCTTTCTTT.

The rearrangement uses TRBV5-6 and TRBJ1-5; D call uncertain. Looked up from germline, CDR1 is SGHDT and CDR2 is YYEEEE. The V gene lost 1 base and the J gene lost 4 bases, with 3 bases spanning the gap. The CDR3 totals 12 residues. CDR3 region: CASSLFNQPQHF. The CDR3 coding sequence is TGTGCCAGCAGCTTGTTTAATCAGCCCCAGCATTTT.

V gene TRBV19 combines with J gene TRBJ1-1; 7 bases line up with TRBD1. The V segment lost 6 bases and the J segment 1 base; nucleotides outside the gene matches: 5. The CDR3 spans 14 residues. The germline CDR1 and CDR2 sequences are LNHDA and SQIVND (reference sequence). The CDR3 is CASRTGRENTEAFF. CDR3 bases: TGTGCCAGTAGGACAGGGAGGGAGAACACTGAAGCTTTCTTT.

The V and J genes are TRBV4-2 and TRBJ2-3, with 13 bases identical to TRBD2. The length of the CDR3 is 20 residues. Germline loops: CDR1 LGHNA, CDR2 YNFKEQ. J was trimmed by 0 bases and V by 1 base; bases with no gene match: 10. CDR3 DNA sequence: TGTGCCAGCAGCCAAGCTCTCGGACTAGCGGGGGCCTCTAGCACAGATACGCAGTATTTT. It translates to CASSQALGLAGASSTDTQYF.

This clonotype was counted a few times. The rearrangement joins TRBV19 to TRBJ2-7; D possibly corresponds to TRBD2 (5 bases). This CDR3 comprises 14 residues. Germline V gene sequence: CDR1 LNHDA, CDR2 SQIVND (reference sequence). The ends were cut back, 8 bases at V and 3 bases at J, with 17 bases in the middle. This CDR3 is CASSVGEGRYEQYF. Here the CDR3 DNA reads TGTGCCAGTTCGGTCGGGGAAGGCCGCTACGAGCAGTACTTC.

This clonotype was picked up a small number of times. The chain recombines TRBV9 with TRBJ1-1, with D unclear. CDR3 length: 13 amino acids. CDR1 and CDR2 (germline): SGDLS, YYNGEE. V lost 3 bases to trimming and J lost 1 base, with 7 bases between them. In DNA, the CDR3 is TGTGCCAGCAGCGCACACCCGAACACTGAAGCTTTCTTT. Translated, it gives CASSAHPNTEAFF.

This clonotype ranks as medium-sized. V is TRBV6-5 and J is TRBJ1-2, with D possibly being TRBD1 (5 bases). The V gene lost 0 bases and the J gene lost 1 base, with 9 bases spanning the gap. From germline, CDR1 is MNHEY and CDR2 SVGAGI. This CDR3 has 15 residues. The CDR3 bases are TGTGCCAGCAGTTACTCGGGGGGTAGTAACTATGGCTACACCTTC. Amino acids: CASSYSGGSNYGYTF.